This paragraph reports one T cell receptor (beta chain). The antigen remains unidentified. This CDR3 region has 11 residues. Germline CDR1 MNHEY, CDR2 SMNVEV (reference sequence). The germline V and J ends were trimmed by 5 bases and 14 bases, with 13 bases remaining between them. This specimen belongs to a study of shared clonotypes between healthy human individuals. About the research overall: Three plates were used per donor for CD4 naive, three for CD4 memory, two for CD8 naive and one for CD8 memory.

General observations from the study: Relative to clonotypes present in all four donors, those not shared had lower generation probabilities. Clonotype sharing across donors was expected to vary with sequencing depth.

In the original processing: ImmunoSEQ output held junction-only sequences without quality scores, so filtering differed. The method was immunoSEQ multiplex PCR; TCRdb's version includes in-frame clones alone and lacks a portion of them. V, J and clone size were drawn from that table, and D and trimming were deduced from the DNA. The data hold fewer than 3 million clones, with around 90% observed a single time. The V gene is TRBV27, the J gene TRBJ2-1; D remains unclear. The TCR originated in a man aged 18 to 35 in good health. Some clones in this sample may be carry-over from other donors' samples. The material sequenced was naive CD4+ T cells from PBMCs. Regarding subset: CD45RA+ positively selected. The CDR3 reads CASSKTLSEFF. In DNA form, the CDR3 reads TGTGCCAGCAGTAAGACCCTCTCCGAGTTCTTC.